What follows are 27 T cell receptor beta chains derived from one specimen sequenced in a study of human versus mouse CDR3 diversity and MHC coevolution. TCRdb keeps only in-frame clones here, not all; method: immunoSEQ multiplex PCR. The sample holds 60,000 to 95,000 clones, less than 95% seen once. Sequenced input: naive CD4+ T cells from blood. The subset: CD45RO-negative CD62L-positive naive CD4 T cells. These receptors were collected from a person aged 30-69 years in good health.

The rearrangement joins TRBV11-2 to TRBJ2-7, with D possibly TRBD2 on 5 matching bases. Deletions cut 5 bases from V and 0 bases from J, with 11 bases between. The CDR3 spans 14 residues. Germline values: CDR1 SGHAT, CDR2 FQNNGV. The CDR3 reads CASSTRSGSYEQYF. The CDR3 region has the DNA TGTGCCAGCAGCACACGCAGCGGCTCCTACGAGCAGTACTTC.

The chain has TRBV6-1 and TRBJ2-5; 7 nucleotides align to TRBD1. Losses at the gene ends were 6 bases for V and 0 bases for J; bases not matched to a gene: 10. The CDR3 runs 16 residues. Looked up from germline, CDR1 is MNHNS and CDR2 is SASEGT. CDR3 loop: CASRELQGTHQETQYF. CDR3 sequence (DNA): TGTGCCAGCAGGGAATTACAGGGGACCCACCAAGAGACCCAGTACTTC.

The gene calls are TRBV5-4 and TRBJ2-2; D possibly corresponds to TRBD1 (5 bases). V lost 4 bases and J lost 6, with 10 bases in between. The CDR3 consists of 13 residues. The germline CDR1 and CDR2 sequences are SGHNT and YYREEE (reference sequence). CDR3 nucleotides: TGTGCCAGCAGCAGGCAGGGTGCCGGGGAGCTGTTTTTT. This codes for CASSRQGAGELFF.

V and J are TRBV5-1 and TRBJ2-1; 11 nucleotides agree with TRBD2. Trimming took 4 bases from V and 3 from J; bases not matched to a gene: 6. CDR1 SGHRS and CDR2 YFSETQ come from the germline V gene. CDR3 size: 16 residues. CDR3 DNA sequence: TGCGCCAGCAGCCCCCGGGGACTAGCGGACTACAATGAGCAGTTCTTC. Its translation is CASSPRGLADYNEQFF.

This rearrangement joins TRBV4-1 to TRBJ1-5; 7 bases agree with TRBD1. The J segment lost 6 bases and the V segment lost 3 bases, leaving 11 bases of the junction unmatched. Per the germline V gene, CDR1 is MGHRA and CDR2 is YSYEKL. This CDR3 is built from 16 residues. CDR3 nucleotide sequence: TGCGCCAGCAGCCACGGAAAGGGGGCGTTTAGTCAGCCCCAGCATTTT. Translating gives CASSHGKGAFSQPQHF.

The chain is built from TRBV9 and TRBJ2-7; D possibly corresponds to TRBD2 (6 bases). The V gene's germline CDR1 is SGDLS and CDR2 YYNGEE. The CDR3 runs 14 residues. V lost 4 bases to trimming and J lost 0 bases, with 11 bases between them. DNA of the CDR3: TGTGCCAGCAGCTATTGGGACTCCTCCTACGAGCAGTACTTC. Encoded protein: CASSYWDSSYEQYF.

The chain uses TRBV5-1 and TRBJ2-2; 9 bases are shared with TRBD2. CDR3 length: 17 residues. CDR1 SGHRS and CDR2 YFSETQ come from the germline V gene. V gave up 2 bases and J gave up 5 bases; unmatched junction bases: 10. CDR3 sequence reads: CASSFRFGSGSTGELFF. The CDR3 region has the DNA TGCGCCAGCAGCTTCCGGTTCGGTAGCGGGAGTACCGGGGAGCTGTTTTTT.

The chain employs TRBV5-8 and TRBJ1-1, with D hard to call. Germline assignment: CDR1 SGHTS and CDR2 YDEGEE. Trimming removed 1 base at V and 6 bases at J, with 13 bases between. The CDR3 loop spans 14 amino acids. The CDR3 region has the DNA TGTGCCAGCAGCTTGATAAGGGAAGCGGCTGAAGCTTTCTTT. The encoded protein is CASSLIREAAEAFF.

The CDR3 protein is CASSLRGADEQYF. In nucleotides, the CDR3 is TGTGCCAGCAGTCTTCGGGGAGCGGATGAGCAGTACTTC. The V gene is TRBV7-9, the J gene TRBJ2-7; D perhaps matches TRBD2 (5 bases). The germline gives CDR1 SEHNR, CDR2 FQNEAQ (reference sequence). The CDR3 runs 13 residues. Between the trimmed V and J ends, which lost 6 bases and 7 bases, there was a span of 16 bases.

CDR3 in DNA: TGTGCCAGCAGCCGGAGGGGAGGACTCGACAATGAGCAGTTCTTC. Its translation is CASSRRGGLDNEQFF. J is TRBJ2-1 and V is TRBV11-2, with D tentatively TRBD2 (6 bases). Germline V gives CDR1 SGHAT, CDR2 FQNNGV. This CDR3 spans 15 amino acids. V was shortened by 5 bases and J by 5 bases, with 16 bases between the two germline ends.

This sequence joins TRBV6-5 and TRBJ1-6; D remains unclear. The CDR3 runs to 14 residues. Trimming cost V 6 bases and J 9 bases, with 15 bases left between them. The germline V gene encodes CDR1 MNHEY and CDR2 SVGAGI. The CDR3 DNA reads as TGTGCCAGCAGAAGGGAAGAGGGTATTTCACCCCTCCACTTT. Translated: CASRREEGISPLHF.

V usage is TRBV6-1 and J usage is TRBJ2-3; the D is unclear. Germline CDR1 and CDR2: MNHNS and SASEGT. Between the trimmed V and J ends, which lost 7 bases and 0 bases, there was a span of 11 bases. The CDR3 length is 14 residues. This chain's CDR3 is CASTTQLSTDTQYF. CDR3 nucleotide sequence: TGTGCCAGCACTACACAGCTTAGCACAGATACGCAGTATTTT.

The chain recombines TRBV18 with TRBJ1-6; TRBD1 might be the D (6 bases). The ends were cut back, 2 bases at V and 0 bases at J, with 8 bases in the middle. Germline CDR1 KGHSH, CDR2 LQKENI. The CDR3 contains 16 residues. The CDR3 loop reads CASSPTGSSYNSPLHF. DNA for the CDR3: TGTGCCAGCTCACCAACAGGGAGCTCCTATAATTCACCCCTCCACTTT.

The chain is built from TRBV18 and TRBJ2-7; TRBD1 matches 8 bases. Looked up from germline, CDR1 is KGHSH and CDR2 is LQKENI. This CDR3 region has 14 residues. V trimming: 4 bases; J trimming: 5 bases; junction bases outside the gene matches: 7. CDR3 nucleotides: TGTGCCAGCTCACGATTCTCGACAGGGGACGAGCAGTACTTC. It translates to CASSRFSTGDEQYF.

V usage is TRBV6-6 and J usage is TRBJ2-1, with TRBD2 matching over 8 bases. The length of the CDR3 is 16 residues. V gave up 9 bases and J gave up 8 bases; unmatched junction bases: 18. Germline loops: CDR1 MNHNY, CDR2 SVGAGI (reference sequence). CDR3 protein: CASMHGTRLGGDEQFF. The CDR3 region has the DNA TGTGCCAGTATGCACGGGACTAGGCTCGGCGGCGATGAGCAGTTCTTC.

The rearrangement links TRBV6-1 to TRBJ1-2; maybe TRBD1 (5 bases). Germline V gives CDR1 MNHNS, CDR2 SASEGT. There are 14 residues in the CDR3. V was cut by 9 bases and J by 2 bases, with 16 bases left in between. DNA for the CDR3: TGTGCCAGTTACGAGTGGGGGGGAAACTATGGCTACACCTTC. Encoded protein: CASYEWGGNYGYTF.

The chain links TRBV5-1 to TRBJ2-1; TRBD2 matches 7 bases. Germline-derived CDR1 and CDR2 are SGHRS and YFSETQ. The CDR3 consists of 15 residues. Trimming at V came to 6 bases and at J to 3 bases, leaving 9 bases not matched to a gene. In DNA form, the CDR3 reads TGCGCCAGCACCCCGGGACTACAACTCTACAATGAGCAGTTCTTC. Amino acids: CASTPGLQLYNEQFF.

J is TRBJ2-2 and V is TRBV7-8, with 11 nucleotides matching TRBD2. The germline V gene has CDR1 SGHVS and CDR2 FQNEAQ. The ends lost 2 bases at V and 3 bases at J; junction bases unmatched: 2. This CDR3 region has 16 residues. The CDR3 loop is CASSLKLAGDTGELFF. CDR3 nucleotide sequence: TGTGCCAGCAGCTTAAAACTAGCGGGAGACACCGGGGAGCTGTTTTTT.

Concerning this clone itself: Other DNA sequences from this sample encode an identical CDR3 as well. The V and J genes are TRBV7-9 and TRBJ2-7; a weak D match, TRBD2 (5 bases). This CDR3 has 11 amino acids. Trimming stripped 9 bases from V and 6 bases from J, with 12 bases between. Germline assignment: CDR1 SEHNR and CDR2 FQNEAQ (reference sequence). DNA of the CDR3: TGTGCCAGTAGCCAAGAGGGCGAGCAGTACTTC. The encoded protein is CASSQEGEQYF.

The chain joins TRBV14 to TRBJ1-2; D gene ambiguous. The CDR3 extends over 15 amino acids. Germline CDR1 and CDR2: SGHDN and FVKESK. V was clipped by 1 base and J by 0 bases, with 9 bases between them. CDR3 protein: CASSQVAEANYGYTF. Here the CDR3 DNA reads TGTGCCAGCAGCCAAGTCGCGGAGGCTAACTATGGCTACACCTTC.

The V gene is TRBV5-6, the J gene TRBJ1-6; 8 bases align to TRBD1. Germline CDR1 and CDR2: SGHDT and YYEEEE. V shed 4 bases, J shed 10 bases, and the junction held 7 bases outside the gene matches. CDR3 length: 14 residues. CDR3 residues: CASSLGQGSSPLHF. DNA for the CDR3: TGTGCCAGCAGCCTAGGACAGGGTAGCTCACCCCTCCACTTT. Drawing the rest from reference TRBV5-6 and TRBJ1-6, the complete variable domain is DAGVTQSPTHLIKTRGQQVTLRCSPKSGHDTVSWYQQALGQGPQFIFQYYEEEERQRGNFPDRFSGHQFPNYSSELNVNALLLGDSALYLCASSLGQGSSPLHFGNGTRLTVT.

The table lists this clone with a count of one. CDR3 nucleotide sequence: TGTGCCAGCAGCTTATTAGGGCTAGCGGGAGGGGGTGAGCAGTTCTTC. Residues: CASSLLGLAGGGEQFF. V gene TRBV7-9 combines with J gene TRBJ2-1; TRBD2 matches at 12 bases. This CDR3 is built from 16 residues. J gave up 9 bases and V 2 bases, and 8 bases lay outside the gene matches. Germline CDR1 is SEHNR and CDR2 is FQNEAQ (reference sequence).

Concerning this clone: A read error may account for a junction end that differs from germline. The chain carries TRBV7-9 and TRBJ2-7, with D possibly being TRBD2 (6 bases). CDR1 and CDR2 from the germline V gene are SEHNR and FQNEAQ (reference sequence). This CDR3 spans 14 amino acids. The CDR3, as DNA: TGTGCCAGCAGCTTAGGGGAGGCCCTCTCCCCAAGAGACTTC. Its translation is CASSLGEALSPRDF.

This sequence joins TRBV21-1 and TRBJ2-1; the DNA was not used to check the table's D call, TRBD1. TRBV21-1 is classified as a pseudogene. This CDR3 comprises 16 residues. The CDR3 nucleotides are TGTGCCAGCAGCAAAACTGGGCCTCAGAACTACAATGAGCAGTTCTTC. Its translation: CASSKTGPQNYNEQFF.

The V gene is TRBV27, the J gene TRBJ1-2; the match to TRBD1 covers 8 bases. With V trimmed by 4 bases and J by 5 bases, 9 bases remained unmatched. Per the germline V gene, CDR1 is MNHEY and CDR2 is SMNVEV (reference sequence). The CDR3 has 15 amino acids. The CDR3 spells CASSSPGTGAYGYTF. As DNA, the CDR3 is TGTGCCAGCAGTTCACCCGGGACAGGCGCTTATGGCTACACCTTC.

The V gene is TRBV6-5, the J gene TRBJ2-5; possibly TRBD1 for D (5 bases). Germline CDR1 reads MNHEY; CDR2 reads SVGAGI. The CDR3 is 13 amino acids. Deletions cut 6 bases from V and 0 bases from J, with 8 bases between. In DNA form, the CDR3 reads TGTGCCAGCAGGTCAGGGTACCAAGAGACCCAGTACTTC. Residues: CASRSGYQETQYF.

V and J are TRBV5-8 and TRBJ2-5, with D perhaps TRBD1 (5 bases). This CDR3 has 13 residues. V lost 1 base and J lost 3, with 7 bases in between. Looked up from germline, CDR1 is SGHTS and CDR2 is YDEGEE. The CDR3 region has the DNA TGTGCCAGCAGCTTGCCAGGGAAAGAGACCCAGTACTTC. Its translation: CASSLPGKETQYF.